These 28 T cell receptor beta chains originate from one sample sequenced in a study of blood T cell repertoires in COVID-19. Sequenced by immunoSEQ multiplex PCR; TCRdb stores in-frame clones only, minus some. The repertoire holds about 120,000 clones, with approximately 80% as singletons. Sequencing was performed on peripheral blood. The receptors stem from a human donor in a cohort sampled during active COVID-19.

This sequence joins TRBV11-3 and TRBJ2-7; 11 bases agree with TRBD1. The CDR3 has 16 amino acids. The germline CDR1 and CDR2 sequences are SGHNT and YENEEA. Trimming removed 5 bases from V and 3 bases from J; junction bases left unmatched: 9. CDR3 in amino acids: CASSSWTGGGGYEQYF. CDR3 coding DNA: TGTGCCAGCAGCAGCTGGACAGGGGGCGGAGGCTACGAGCAGTACTTC.

The chain has TRBV7-9 and TRBJ1-3; a possible D gene is TRBD1 (6 bases). Germline V gene sequence: CDR1 SEHNR, CDR2 FQNEAQ (reference sequence). This CDR3 has 17 amino acids. Deletions cut 5 bases from V and 7 bases from J, with 24 bases between. The CDR3 protein is CASSKGRGLSYGNTIYF. The CDR3 DNA is TGTGCCAGCAGCAAGGGGCGGGGGCTGAGTTACGGGAACACCATATATTTT.

The V gene is TRBV30, the J gene TRBJ2-7, with 7 bases that match TRBD1. Per germline, CDR1 GTSNPN and CDR2 SVGIG (reference sequence). The CDR3 contains 12 residues. Unmatched junction bases numbered 4, after V lost 1 base and J lost 7 bases. CDR3 in amino acids: CAWSALDREQYF. In nucleotides, the CDR3 is TGTGCCTGGAGTGCCCTGGACAGGGAGCAGTACTTC.

This chain links TRBV15 with TRBJ2-7, with D possibly being TRBD2 (6 bases). Trimming took off 1 base at V and 5 bases at J, with 12 bases between the two ends. Germline V gene lookup returns CDR1 LNHNV and CDR2 YYDKDF (reference sequence). The CDR3 runs to 14 residues. The DNA of the CDR3 is TGTGCCACCAGCAGAGTTGGAGGGTTCCACGAGCAGTACTTC. Amino acid sequence: CATSRVGGFHEQYF.

This clone was found a few times. J is TRBJ1-5 and V is TRBV19, with a tentative D call TRBD1 (6 bases). From germline, CDR1 is LNHDA and CDR2 SQIVND (reference sequence). Trimming stripped 4 bases from V and 4 bases from J, with 14 bases between. The CDR3 contains 15 residues. The chain's CDR3 is CASSKYTGQNQPQHF. The CDR3 coding sequence is TGTGCCAGTAGTAAATACACGGGACAAAATCAGCCCCAGCATTTT. Together with reference TRBV19 and TRBJ1-5, the CDR3 gives the full variable domain: DGGITQSPKYLFRKEGQNVTLSCEQNLNHDAMYWYRQDPGQGLRLIYYSQIVNDFQKGDIAEGYSVSREKKESFPLTVTSAQKNPTAFYLCASSKYTGQNQPQHFGDGTRLSIL.

The rearrangement uses TRBV6-1 and TRBJ1-3, with 10 positions matching TRBD1. CDR1 and CDR2 (germline): MNHNS, SASEGT. The CDR3 runs 15 residues. Trimming cost V 3 bases and J 3 bases; bases outside gene matches: 2. The DNA for the CDR3 is TGTGCCAGCAGTGAGACAGGGGGCCTTGGAAACACCATATATTTT. Encoded protein: CASSETGGLGNTIYF.

The chain joins TRBV23-1 to TRBJ2-6; 14 nucleotides agree with TRBD2. TRBV23-1 is recorded as an ORF, its role being uncertain. The CDR3 runs 18 residues. J lost 0 bases, V lost 3 bases, and 1 base had no gene match. This CDR3 reads CASSHGTSGSSGANVLTF. The CDR3 bases are TGCGCCAGCAGTCACGGGACTAGCGGGAGCTCTGGGGCCAACGTCCTGACTTTC.

This chain uses TRBV27 with TRBJ1-1; D ambiguous. Germline V gene lookup returns CDR1 MNHEY and CDR2 SMNVEV (reference sequence). The germline V and J ends were trimmed by 7 bases and 8 bases, with 20 bases remaining between them. This CDR3 comprises 14 residues. The CDR3 region has the DNA TGTGCCAGCAAAGTCCTTCTAGTAACATCGGAAGCTTTCTTT. Amino acid sequence: CASKVLLVTSEAFF.

The chain joins TRBV12-3 or TRBV12-4 to TRBJ1-1; the D is unclear. The CDR3 contains 12 residues. V was trimmed by 5 bases and J by 6 bases, leaving 10 bases between them. CDR3 nucleotides: TGTGCCAGCAGTCCCAGCGCGTCTGAAGCTTTCTTT. Amino acids: CASSPSASEAFF.

The chain carries TRBV7-3 and TRBJ1-1; no clear D gene. The CDR3 has 13 residues. CDR1 is SGHTA and CDR2 is FQGTGA in the germline V gene. The V and J ends lost 1 base and 4 bases respectively, with 7 bases between them. The CDR3 sequence: CASSLNTGTEAFF. The DNA of the CDR3 is TGTGCCAGCAGCTTAAATACGGGCACTGAAGCTTTCTTT.

V and J are TRBV7-2 and TRBJ2-1, with D hard to call. The germline CDR1 and CDR2 sequences are SGHTA and FQGNSA. This CDR3 region has 12 residues. V lost 2 bases and J 9 bases, leaving 8 bases between the germline ends. The CDR3 DNA reads as TGTGCCAGCAGCTTAACGCGCGTTGAGCAGTTCTTC. Its protein product is CASSLTRVEQFF.

The chain carries TRBV6-5 and TRBJ2-5, with D possibly TRBD2 on 6 matching bases. This CDR3 has 13 residues. Germline CDR1 is MNHEY and CDR2 is SVGAGI. Deletions cut 6 bases from V and 7 bases from J, with 15 bases between. CDR3 region: CASRGSGLGTQYF. In nucleotides, the CDR3 is TGTGCCAGCAGAGGAAGCGGGCTCGGGACCCAGTACTTC.

Written as DNA, the CDR3 is TGTGCCAGCAGTCCACAGGGGGCAGGGGAGAGAGAGCAGTACTTC. As protein: CASSPQGAGEREQYF. This sequence joins TRBV7-9 and TRBJ2-7; TRBD1 matches at 9 bases. V lost 6 bases and J lost 7; bases outside the gene matches: 13. This CDR3 is built from 15 residues. Germline loops: CDR1 SEHNR, CDR2 FQNEAQ (reference sequence).

This rearrangement joins TRBV14 to TRBJ1-2; 7 nucleotides line up with TRBD1. Germline V gene sequence: CDR1 SGHDN, CDR2 FVKESK. The CDR3 totals 13 residues. Unmatched junction bases numbered 4, after V lost 4 bases and J lost 5 bases. CDR3 residues: CASSPGQSYGYTF. The CDR3 DNA sequence: TGTGCCAGCAGCCCGGGACAGTCATATGGCTACACCTTC.

This chain uses TRBV4-3 with TRBJ1-5; D gene uncertain. The CDR3 runs to 15 residues. Germline loops: CDR1 LGHNA, CDR2 YSLEER. V was clipped by 0 bases and J by 2 bases, with 8 bases between them. The CDR3 DNA reads TGCGCCAGCAGCCAAGATCGTGCGGGCAATCAGCCCCAGCATTTT. Amino acid sequence: CASSQDRAGNQPQHF.

The V gene is TRBV19, the J gene TRBJ1-1, with D possibly TRBD1 on 6 matching bases. Germline lookup yields CDR1 LNHDA and CDR2 SQIVND (reference sequence). CDR3 length: 14 residues. Deletions cut 3 bases from V and 1 base from J, with 9 bases between. The CDR3 nucleotides read TGTGCCAGTAGTATCTCAGGGGCGAACACTGAAGCTTTCTTT. Encoded protein: CASSISGANTEAFF.

The sample holds a few counts of this clone. The CDR3 DNA is TGTGCCAGCAGCATCGGACAGGGTGTACGTGGCTACACCTTC. Its translation: CASSIGQGVRGYTF. This rearrangement joins TRBV7-2 to TRBJ1-2; 8 positions agree with TRBD1. Germline V CDR1 and CDR2: SGHTA, FQGNSA. Trimming took 5 bases from V and 7 from J; bases not matched to a gene: 9. The CDR3 runs to 14 residues. Variable domain in full (rest from reference TRBV7-2 and TRBJ1-2): GAGVSQSPSNKVTEKGKDVELRCDPISGHTALYWYRQSLGQGLEFLIYFQGNSAPDKSGLPSDRFSAERTGGSVSTLTIQRTQQEDSAVYLCASSIGQGVRGYTFGSGTRLTVV.

This clone was seen a single time. The chain's CDR3 is CASSSGYGAPLHF. The CDR3 DNA follows: TGTGCCAGCAGCTCGGGATATGGGGCACCCCTCCACTTT. This rearrangement joins TRBV11-3 to TRBJ1-6; D remains unclear. The CDR3 runs to 13 residues. The V end was cut by 4 bases, the J end by 11 bases, with 12 bases between. Germline V gives CDR1 SGHNT, CDR2 YENEEA. Full variable domain (missing parts from reference TRBV11-3 and TRBJ1-6): EAGVVQSPRYKIIEKKQPVAFWCNPISGHNTLYWYLQNLGQGPELLIRYENEEAVDDSQLPKDRFSAERLKGVDSTLKIQPAELGDSAVYLCASSSGYGAPLHFGNGTRLTVT.

The rearrangement links TRBV11-2 to TRBJ2-1, with D maybe TRBD1 (6 bases). Per the germline V gene, CDR1 is SGHAT and CDR2 is FQNNGV. V lost 1 base, J lost 10 bases, and 14 bases lay in between. This CDR3 spans 14 amino acids. CDR3 DNA: TGTGCCAGCAGCTTAGCCGGGACACCAACCGAGCAGTTCTTC. This gives the protein CASSLAGTPTEQFF.

The V and J genes are TRBV6-5 and TRBJ1-2; the D gene is possibly TRBD1 (6 bases). This CDR3 is built from 12 residues. V lost 7 bases and J lost 8, with 14 bases in between. Germline CDR1 and CDR2: MNHEY and SVGAGI. The CDR3 reads CASINPGEGYTF. The CDR3 DNA sequence: TGTGCCAGCATAAACCCAGGGGAAGGCTACACCTTC.

A few counts support this clone. This chain joins TRBV18 and TRBJ1-1; no clear D. The ends were cut back, 3 bases at V and 0 bases at J, with 17 bases in the middle. The length of the CDR3 is 17 residues. CDR1 is KGHSH, CDR2 LQKENI, per germline. The CDR3 DNA reads as TGTGCCAGCTCACCCGTGAGTGGGGAGCACATGAACACTGAAGCTTTCTTT. Translated: CASSPVSGEHMNTEAFF.

The chain has TRBV5-8 and TRBJ1-1; D gene unclear. This CDR3 spans 13 amino acids. Germline-derived CDR1 and CDR2 are SGHTS and YDEGEE. V lost 4 bases and J 8 bases, leaving 15 bases between the germline ends. The CDR3 reads CASSLVWPPEAFF. The CDR3 nucleotides are TGTGCCAGCAGCCTGGTTTGGCCCCCCGAAGCTTTCTTT.

The V call is TRBV19, the J call TRBJ2-7; unclear D gene. The germline gives CDR1 LNHDA, CDR2 SQIVND (reference sequence). The V end lost 5 bases, the J end lost 9 bases, and 5 bases lay between the germline ends. The CDR3 spans 9 residues. The CDR3 here is CASSPGQYF. CDR3 DNA: TGTGCCAGTAGTCCAGGGCAGTACTTC.

V usage is TRBV6-4 and J usage is TRBJ2-5; 13 bases align to TRBD2. Germline-derived CDR1 and CDR2 are MRHNA and SNTAGT. This CDR3 has 16 amino acids. Germline trimming cut 10 bases from V and 5 bases from J; bases unmatched to any gene: 13. The chain's CDR3 is CAIPPVGTSGEETQYF. As DNA, the CDR3 is TGTGCCATCCCGCCTGTTGGGACTAGCGGGGAGGAGACCCAGTACTTC.

The V and J genes are TRBV24-1 and TRBJ2-7; D not certain. With 9 bases removed from V and 1 base from J, the gap between germline ends came to 12 bases. The length of the CDR3 is 13 residues. Germline V CDR1 and CDR2: KGHDR, SFDVKD. Written as DNA, the CDR3 is TGTGCCACCGGCCCAAACCATTCCTACGAGCAGTACTTC. Protein: CATGPNHSYEQYF.

V and J are TRBV2 and TRBJ2-7, with TRBD1 identical over 9 bases. Germline assignment: CDR1 SNHLY and CDR2 FYNNEI. The CDR3 contains 16 residues. J gave up 5 bases and V 6 bases, and 14 bases lay outside the gene matches. CDR3 DNA sequence: TGTGCCAGCAGCGCTGGGACAGGGCTAGATTTCGACGAGCAGTACTTC. Translated, it gives CASSAGTGLDFDEQYF.

The rearrangement uses TRBV6-5 and TRBJ1-4; 8 positions match TRBD1. Germline V gives CDR1 MNHEY, CDR2 SVGAGI. The CDR3 is 15 amino acids. V lost 3 bases to trimming and J lost 7 bases; unmatched junction nucleotides: 7. The CDR3 DNA sequence: TGTGCCAGCAGTTATTCTCAGGGGGCCGGTGAAAAACTGTTTTTT. Translated, it gives CASSYSQGAGEKLFF.

The V call is TRBV20-1, the J call TRBJ1-1, with D perhaps TRBD1 (5 bases). CDR3 size: 11 residues. Germline CDR1 and CDR2: DFQATT and SNEGSKA (reference sequence). V was clipped by 5 bases and J by 1 base, with 5 bases between them. Here the CDR3 DNA reads TGCAGTGCTGGACAGAACACTGAAGCTTTCTTT. Encoded protein: CSAGQNTEAFF.